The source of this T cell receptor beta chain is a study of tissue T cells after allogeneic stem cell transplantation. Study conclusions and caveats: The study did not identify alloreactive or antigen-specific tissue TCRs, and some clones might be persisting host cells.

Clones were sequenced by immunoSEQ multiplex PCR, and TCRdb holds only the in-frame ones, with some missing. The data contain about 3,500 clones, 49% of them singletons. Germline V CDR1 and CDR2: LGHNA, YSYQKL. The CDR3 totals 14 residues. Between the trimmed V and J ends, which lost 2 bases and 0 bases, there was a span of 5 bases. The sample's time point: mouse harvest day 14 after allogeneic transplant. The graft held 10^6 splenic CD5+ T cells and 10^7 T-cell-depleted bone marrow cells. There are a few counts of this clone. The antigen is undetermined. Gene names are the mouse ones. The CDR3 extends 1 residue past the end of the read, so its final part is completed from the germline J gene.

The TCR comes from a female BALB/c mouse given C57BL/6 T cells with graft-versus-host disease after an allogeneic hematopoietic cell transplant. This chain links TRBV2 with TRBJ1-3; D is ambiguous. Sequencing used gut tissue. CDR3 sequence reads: CASSQRSSGNTLYF. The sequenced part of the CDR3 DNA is TGTGCCAGCAGCCAACGCAGTTCTGGAAATACGCTCTAT.